These 23 T cell receptor beta chains came from one sample sequenced in a study of T cells in localized non-small cell lung cancer. The data were produced by immunoSEQ multiplex PCR, yet TCRdb's version contains in-frame clones alone and is incomplete. The sample consists of 20,000 to 25,000 clones, approximately 90% of them appearing once. The material sequenced was PBMCs, taken before any cancer treatment. Every receptor here comes from a man between 40 and 70 years old with stage II squamous cell lung carcinoma.

The genes are TRBV30 and TRBJ1-1; 12 bases align to TRBD1. Per the germline V gene, CDR1 is GTSNPN and CDR2 is SVGIG (reference sequence). V dropped 5 bases and J dropped 3; count of bases not matched to a gene: 7. The CDR3 extends over 15 amino acids. The CDR3 DNA sequence: TGTGCCTGGGAGGGACAGGGGGCACGGGACACTGAAGCTTTCTTT. Translated: CAWEGQGARDTEAFF.

This chain links TRBV6-6 with TRBJ2-7, with D unresolved. CDR1 and CDR2 from the germline V gene are MNHNY and SVGAGI (reference sequence). This CDR3 contains 14 residues. Trimming left V 3 bases short and J 0 bases short, with 9 bases between. Here the CDR3 DNA reads TGTGCCAGCAGTTATTCCGGGTCCTCCTACGAGCAGTACTTC. It translates to CASSYSGSSYEQYF.

By sample fraction, this clone is medium-sized (0.01 to 0.1%). The chain joins TRBV28 to TRBJ1-1; D unresolved. The germline V and J ends were trimmed by 10 bases and 0 bases, with 21 bases remaining between them. From germline, CDR1 is MDHEN and CDR2 SYDVKM. The CDR3 is made up of 16 amino acids. For the CDR3, the DNA is TGTGCCACCTGCCCCCGTTGGCAGTTCATGAACACTGAAGCTTTCTTT. It codes for CATCPRWQFMNTEAFF.

This chain connects TRBV28 to TRBJ1-2; tentative D call: TRBD1 (5 bases). V lost 3 bases to trimming and J lost 4 bases, with 9 bases between them. Germline CDR1 is MDHEN and CDR2 is SYDVKM. CDR3 length: 13 amino acids. In DNA, the CDR3 is TGTGCCAGCAGTTTTCGGGGGTCCTATGGCTACACCTTC. The encoded protein is CASSFRGSYGYTF.

The chain couples TRBV7-2 to TRBJ1-1; D perhaps matches TRBD1 (6 bases). From germline, CDR1 is SGHTA and CDR2 FQGNSA. The length of the CDR3 is 13 residues. V lost 5 bases, J lost 6 bases, and 13 bases lay in between. In DNA, the CDR3 is TGTGCCAGCAGCACTCACAGGGTACCTGAAGCTTTCTTT. The encoded protein is CASSTHRVPEAFF.

This clone was seen only a few times. The rearrangement links TRBV12-5 to TRBJ2-7, with a possible D match to TRBD2 (6 bases). Germline lookup yields CDR1 LGHNT and CDR2 FRNRAP. Trimming stripped 4 bases from V and 1 base from J, with 20 bases between. The CDR3 consists of 17 residues. In DNA, the CDR3 is TGTGCTAGTGGTTCGCCAGTGGAGGGCCCTAGGTCCTACGAGCAGTACTTC. Residues: CASGSPVEGPRSYEQYF.

The gene calls are TRBV5-1 and TRBJ2-1; 15 bases agree with TRBD2. Germline V gene lookup returns CDR1 SGHRS and CDR2 YFSETQ. The ends lost 4 bases at V and 15 bases at J; junction bases unmatched: 8. This CDR3 comprises 14 residues. CDR3 protein: CASSKGLAGGFAFF. CDR3 nucleotides: TGCGCCAGCAGCAAGGGACTAGCGGGAGGTTTTGCGTTCTTC.

This rearrangement joins TRBV10-3 to TRBJ1-1; D is possibly TRBD1 (5 bases). V gave up 6 bases and J gave up 1 base, with 18 bases separating them. CDR3 size: 16 residues. Germline values: CDR1 ENHRY, CDR2 SYGVKD. As DNA, the CDR3 is TGTGCCATCAGAGAGAGGGAATTGACAGAGAACACTGAAGCTTTCTTT. Encoded protein: CAIRERELTENTEAFF.

This sequence joins TRBV4-2 and TRBJ2-1; D is perhaps TRBD1 or TRBD2 (5 bases each). Per germline, CDR1 LGHNA and CDR2 YNFKEQ. Trimming stripped 0 bases from V and 6 bases from J, with 6 bases between. The CDR3 has 13 residues. Here the CDR3 DNA reads TGTGCCAGCAGCCAAGATGGGGGCAATGAGCAGTTCTTC. Protein: CASSQDGGNEQFF.

The V and J genes are TRBV10-3 and TRBJ2-7, with a tentative D call TRBD2 (6 bases). The ends were cut back, 6 bases at V and 4 bases at J, with 10 bases in the middle. This CDR3 has 12 residues. From germline, CDR1 is ENHRY and CDR2 SYGVKD. The CDR3 is CAIRTGGYEQYF. DNA of the CDR3: TGTGCCATCAGGACCGGAGGGTACGAGCAGTACTTC.

The chain employs TRBV6-1 and TRBJ1-5; D may be TRBD1 (6 bases). Germline lookup yields CDR1 MNHNS and CDR2 SASEGT. V was cut by 3 bases and J by 2 bases, with 14 bases left in between. The CDR3 covers 16 residues. As DNA, the CDR3 is TGTGCCAGCAGTGACGGGGGCCTTTTGGGCAATCAGCCCCAGCATTTT. Translation gives CASSDGGLLGNQPQHF.

A single count supports this clone. The chain couples TRBV7-2 to TRBJ1-5; no clear D. The CDR3 has 13 residues. Germline V lookup: CDR1 SGHTA, CDR2 FQGNSA. V lost 5 bases, J lost 5 bases, and 10 bases lay in between. The chain's CDR3 is CASSPTEYQPQHF. DNA for the CDR3: TGTGCCAGCAGCCCGACCGAGTATCAGCCCCAGCATTTT.

The CDR3 reads CASSVGSGRGVEKLFF. As DNA, the CDR3 is TGTGCCAGCAGCGTAGGAAGCGGGAGGGGGGTTGAAAAACTGTTTTTT. This chain joins TRBV9 and TRBJ1-4; tentatively, D is TRBD1 (6 bases). V gave up 0 bases and J gave up 7 bases, with 16 bases separating them. Per the germline V gene, CDR1 is SGDLS and CDR2 is YYNGEE. The CDR3 sequence is 16 residues long.

The chain combines TRBV29-1 with TRBJ1-3; TRBD1 is a possible D gene (6 bases). The ends were cut back, 8 bases at V and 2 bases at J, with 10 bases in the middle. CDR3 length equals 12 residues. In germline, CDR1 is SQVTM, CDR2 ANQGSEA. The CDR3 bases are TGCAGCTACAGGGACCCTGGAAACACCATATATTTT. It translates to CSYRDPGNTIYF.

The J gene is TRBJ2-7, the V gene TRBV6-1; perhaps TRBD2 as D (6 bases). The CDR3 extends over 11 amino acids. Trimming took off 5 bases at V and 6 bases at J, with 8 bases between the two ends. The germline gives CDR1 MNHNS, CDR2 SASEGT. This CDR3 is CASSYGGEQYF. The CDR3 DNA reads TGTGCCAGCAGTTACGGGGGCGAGCAGTACTTC.

The CDR3 is CASSPFAGGDRDTQYF. DNA for the CDR3: TGTGCCAGCAGTCCTTTTGCGGGAGGGGATAGAGATACGCAGTATTTT. The chain carries TRBV28 and TRBJ2-3; 9 nucleotides line up with TRBD2. This CDR3 region has 16 residues. V shed 5 bases, J shed 5 bases, and the junction held 11 bases outside the gene matches. Germline V lookup: CDR1 MDHEN, CDR2 SYDVKM.

V and J are TRBV10-3 and TRBJ2-7; D is tentatively TRBD1 or TRBD2 (6 bases each). Trimming removed 8 bases at V and 0 bases at J, with 14 bases between. The CDR3 is 14 residues long. CDR1 and CDR2 from the germline V gene are ENHRY and SYGVKD. The CDR3 DNA is TGTGCCATCCGGGGGCAGGGAAGCTCCTACGAGCAGTACTTC. Amino acids: CAIRGQGSSYEQYF.

The V gene is TRBV6-6, the J gene TRBJ1-2, with 8 bases matching TRBD1. The CDR3 consists of 14 residues. CDR1 is MNHNY, CDR2 SVGAGI, per germline (reference sequence). J was trimmed by 4 bases and V by 5 bases; bases with no gene match: 6. The CDR3 is CASSPGGYSYGYTF. CDR3 DNA: TGTGCCAGCAGTCCAGGGGGCTATAGCTATGGCTACACCTTC.

The chain uses TRBV10-2 and TRBJ2-7; no clear D. V was pared by 2 bases and J by 2 bases, with 7 bases between. Germline values: CDR1 WSHSY, CDR2 SAAADI. This CDR3 has 13 residues. CDR3 protein: CASSEGLTYEQYF. DNA of the CDR3: TGCGCCAGCAGTGAGGGCCTAACCTACGAGCAGTACTTC.

The CDR3 sequence is CASSLSSVGDEQFF. The DNA for the CDR3 is TGTGCCAGCAGCCTCAGTTCGGTGGGGGATGAGCAGTTCTTC. The chain has TRBV9 and TRBJ2-1; D may match TRBD1 or TRBD2 (5 bases each). CDR1 SGDLS and CDR2 YYNGEE come from the germline V gene. The ends were cut back, 4 bases at V and 8 bases at J, with 16 bases in the middle. The CDR3 length is 14 residues.

The chain has TRBV28 and TRBJ1-2, with TRBD1 matching 8 bases. In germline, CDR1 is MDHEN, CDR2 SYDVKM. The CDR3 has 16 amino acids. The V and J ends lost 4 bases and 4 bases, in that order; junction bases with no gene match: 11. CDR3 protein: CASSSDRGDSVYGYTF. The CDR3, as DNA: TGTGCCAGCAGTTCCGACAGGGGAGATAGCGTCTATGGCTACACCTTC.

This chain uses TRBV2 with TRBJ2-2; the D call may be TRBD1 or TRBD2 (5 bases each). The CDR3 contains 14 residues. Trimming left V 6 bases short and J 2 bases short, with 10 bases between. Germline V CDR1 and CDR2: SNHLY, FYNNEI. Written as DNA, the CDR3 is TGTGCCAGCAGGGGGGAACTAAACACCGGGGAGCTGTTTTTT. This encodes CASRGELNTGELFF.

This chain links TRBV5-1 with TRBJ1-2; D ambiguous. Germline lookup yields CDR1 SGHRS and CDR2 YFSETQ. V dropped 5 bases and J dropped 7 bases, with 9 bases sitting between them. The CDR3 is 11 amino acids. CDR3 DNA sequence: TGCGCCAGCAGGGACCCGAGTGGCTACACCTTC. Amino acid sequence: CASRDPSGYTF. The whole variable domain, remainder taken from reference TRBV5-1 and TRBJ1-2, is KAGVTQTPRYLIKTRGQQVTLSCSPISGHRSVSWYQQTPGQGLQFLFEYFSETQRNKGNFPGRFSGRQFSNSRSEMNVSTLELGDSALYLCASRDPSGYTFGSGTRLTVV.